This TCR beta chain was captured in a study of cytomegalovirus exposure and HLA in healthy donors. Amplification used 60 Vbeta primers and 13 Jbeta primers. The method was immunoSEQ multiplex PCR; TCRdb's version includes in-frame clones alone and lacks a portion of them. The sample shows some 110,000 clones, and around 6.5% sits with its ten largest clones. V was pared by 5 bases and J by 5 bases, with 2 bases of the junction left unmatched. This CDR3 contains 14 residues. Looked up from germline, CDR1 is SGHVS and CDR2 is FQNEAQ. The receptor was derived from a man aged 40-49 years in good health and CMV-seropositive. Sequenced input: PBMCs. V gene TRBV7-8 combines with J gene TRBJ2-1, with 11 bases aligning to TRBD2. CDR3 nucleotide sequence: TGTGCCAGCAGCGCGGGACTAGCGGACAATGAGCAGTTCTTC. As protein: CASSAGLADNEQFF.